The 14 T cell receptor beta chains reported below all come from one sample, sequenced in a study of radiation and T cells in renal cell carcinoma. Sequenced by immunoSEQ multiplex PCR; TCRdb stores in-frame clones only, minus some. The repertoire holds around 16,000 clones, with roughly three fifths as singletons. Sample treatment: treatment-naive control, cytoreductive nephrectomy. Material: tumor tissue, obtained from a patient whose treatment was nephrectomy without radiotherapy. The receptors come from a man in his fifties or sixties with renal cell carcinoma.

The chain uses TRBV5-4 and TRBJ2-5; D is unresolved. CDR1 and CDR2 from the germline V gene are SGHNT and YYREEE (reference sequence). V was pared by 1 base and J by 1 base, with 5 bases between. The CDR3 sequence is 13 residues long. DNA of the CDR3: TGTGCCAGCAGCTTGAACGCCCAAGAGACCCAGTACTTC. This gives the protein CASSLNAQETQYF.

This clone was recorded only once. J is TRBJ2-7 and V is TRBV19, with TRBD2 matching 7 bases. Germline loops: CDR1 LNHDA, CDR2 SQIVND (reference sequence). V shed 5 bases and J 6 bases; nucleotides not matched to a gene: 10. The CDR3 runs 14 residues. CDR3 residues: CASSDWEGRGEQYF. The CDR3 region has the DNA TGTGCCAGTAGTGATTGGGAGGGACGGGGCGAGCAGTACTTC.

The J gene is TRBJ2-1, the V gene TRBV11-3, with 7 bases identical to TRBD2. V trimming: 0 bases; J trimming: 2 bases; junction bases outside the gene matches: 7. CDR1 and CDR2 (germline): SGHNT, YENEEA. The CDR3 spans 17 residues. CDR3 amino acids: CASSLDRGGRAYNEQFF. The CDR3 nucleotides are TGTGCCAGCAGCTTAGATCGGGGCGGGAGAGCCTACAATGAGCAGTTCTTC.

The chain joins TRBV7-9 to TRBJ1-1; D gene unclear. Germline assignment: CDR1 SEHNR and CDR2 FQNEAQ (reference sequence). There are 13 residues in the CDR3. V was cut by 2 bases and J by 3 bases, with 7 bases left in between. The CDR3 spells CASSLRADTEAFF. The CDR3, as DNA: TGTGCCAGCAGCTTAAGGGCAGACACTGAAGCTTTCTTT.

This clone was recorded a few times. The V gene is TRBV2, the J gene TRBJ2-7; D remains ambiguous. In germline, CDR1 is SNHLY, CDR2 FYNNEI. The V end lost 7 bases, the J end lost 1 base, and 14 bases lay between the germline ends. The CDR3 loop spans 14 amino acids. CDR3 sequence reads: CASKKEPPSYEQYF. The CDR3 DNA follows: TGTGCCAGCAAAAAGGAGCCACCGTCCTACGAGCAGTACTTC.

The rearrangement uses TRBV19 and TRBJ1-5; 10 bases line up with TRBD1. V lost 5 bases, J lost 7 bases, and 11 bases stayed unmatched. Germline CDR1 reads LNHDA; CDR2 reads SQIVND (reference sequence). The CDR3 has 16 residues. The CDR3 sequence is CASSPNPGTGVQPQHF. The CDR3 DNA is TGTGCCAGTAGTCCAAACCCCGGGACAGGGGTCCAGCCCCAGCATTTT.

This chain connects TRBV27 to TRBJ1-5; 9 positions match TRBD1. This CDR3 comprises 15 residues. Germline trimming cut 6 bases from V and 4 bases from J; bases unmatched to any gene: 7. Germline-derived CDR1 and CDR2 are MNHEY and SMNVEV (reference sequence). The CDR3 is CASRPTGGWNQPQHF. The DNA for the CDR3 is TGTGCCAGCAGGCCTACAGGGGGCTGGAATCAGCCCCAGCATTTT.

This chain connects TRBV14 to TRBJ1-2; a possible D gene is TRBD1 (5 bases). Looked up from germline, CDR1 is SGHDN and CDR2 is FVKESK. This CDR3 region has 14 residues. Trimming took 4 bases from V and 7 from J, leaving 16 bases between them. The CDR3 nucleotides are TGTGCCAGCAGCCTAGGGACGGGTGGAAGTGGCTACACCTTC. This gives the protein CASSLGTGGSGYTF. The full variable domain, completed using reference TRBV14 and TRBJ1-2, is EAGVTQFPSHSVIEKGQTVTLRCDPISGHDNLYWYRRVMGKEIKFLLHFVKESKQDESGMPNNRFLAERTGGTYSTLKVQPAELEDSGVYFCASSLGTGGSGYTFGSGTRLTVV.

The chain recombines TRBV2 with TRBJ1-1; 8 nucleotides align to TRBD1. The V segment lost 4 bases and the J segment 4 bases; nucleotides outside the gene matches: 5. Per germline, CDR1 SNHLY and CDR2 FYNNEI. This CDR3 region has 14 residues. The CDR3 bases are TGTGCCAGCAGTGCAGACAGGGGTCTCACTGAAGCTTTCTTT. It codes for CASSADRGLTEAFF.

The gene calls are TRBV5-1 and TRBJ2-5; perhaps TRBD1 as D (6 bases). Germline lookup yields CDR1 SGHRS and CDR2 YFSETQ. The V end was cut by 0 bases, the J end by 5 bases, with 20 bases between. The CDR3 is 17 amino acids. DNA for the CDR3: TGCGCCAGCAGCTTGGGACCCCTAACAGGGAAGGTCGAGACCCAGTACTTC. This sequence encodes CASSLGPLTGKVETQYF.

The V call is TRBV4-1, the J call TRBJ2-2, with D uncertain. The CDR3 sequence is 17 residues long. Trimming cost V 3 bases and J 1 base, with 15 bases left between them. The V gene's germline CDR1 is MGHRA and CDR2 YSYEKL. CDR3 in amino acids: CASSQGEEFRNTGELFF. The CDR3 DNA reads as TGCGCCAGCAGCCAGGGTGAGGAATTTCGGAACACCGGGGAGCTGTTTTTT.

The chain couples TRBV7-8 to TRBJ1-5; TRBD1 matches 8 bases. Germline loops: CDR1 SGHVS, CDR2 FQNEAQ. J gave up 2 bases and V 5 bases, and 11 bases lay outside the gene matches. This CDR3 contains 17 residues. CDR3 residues: CASSRGGRGLGNQPQHF. DNA of the CDR3: TGTGCCAGCAGCCGTGGTGGCAGGGGGCTCGGCAATCAGCCCCAGCATTTT.

V gene TRBV30 combines with J gene TRBJ2-2, with D perhaps assigned TRBD1 or TRBD2 (6 bases each). V was cut by 0 bases and J by 6 bases, with 14 bases left in between. Germline CDR1 and CDR2: GTSNPN and SVGIG (reference sequence). The CDR3 is made up of 15 amino acids. This CDR3 reads CAWSVGGRVPGELFF. In nucleotides, the CDR3 is TGTGCCTGGAGTGTAGGGGGGAGAGTCCCCGGGGAGCTGTTTTTT.

The CDR3 spells CASRRAGAGAGAQYF. In nucleotides, the CDR3 is TGTGCCAGCAGACGCGCGGGGGCAGGCGCAGGGGCCCAGTACTTC. The V gene is TRBV6-1, the J gene TRBJ2-5; possibly TRBD2 for D (7 bases). The CDR3 is 15 residues long. V was trimmed by 6 bases and J by 9 bases, leaving 23 bases between them. CDR1 is MNHNS, CDR2 SASEGT, per germline.